One sample yielded the 2 T cell receptor beta chains listed below, sequenced in a study of T cell responses to AZD1222 COVID-19 vaccine. TCRdb keeps only in-frame clones here, not all; method: immunoSEQ multiplex PCR. The sample consists of about 110,000 clones, roughly 89% of them appearing once. The source material was peripheral blood, sampled on day 0 of MenACWY control vaccination. These receptors were collected from an adult in good health.

The rearrangement joins TRBV5-4 to TRBJ1-6; TRBD1 matches 11 bases. J gave up 8 bases and V 4 bases, and 5 bases lay outside the gene matches. The CDR3 is 15 residues long. Germline V CDR1 and CDR2: SGHNT, YYREEE (reference sequence). The CDR3 region is CASSRGQGADSPLHF. The CDR3 region has the DNA TGTGCCAGCAGCAGAGGACAGGGGGCGGATTCACCCCTCCACTTT. The whole variable domain, remainder taken from reference TRBV5-4 and TRBJ1-6, is ETGVTQSPTHLIKTRGQQVTLRCSSQSGHNTVSWYQQALGQGPQFIFQYYREEENGRGNFPPRFSGLQFPNYSSELNVNALELDDSALYLCASSRGQGADSPLHFGNGTRLTVT.

The rearrangement uses TRBV28 and TRBJ2-3; 7 bases are shared with TRBD1. CDR3 length: 15 residues. After removal of 6 bases from V and 2 bases from J, the junction contained 8 bases not matched to a gene. In germline, CDR1 is MDHEN, CDR2 SYDVKM. Here the CDR3 reads CASRKYRGATDTQYF. CDR3 nucleotide sequence: TGTGCCAGCAGGAAGTACAGGGGTGCCACAGATACGCAGTATTTT.